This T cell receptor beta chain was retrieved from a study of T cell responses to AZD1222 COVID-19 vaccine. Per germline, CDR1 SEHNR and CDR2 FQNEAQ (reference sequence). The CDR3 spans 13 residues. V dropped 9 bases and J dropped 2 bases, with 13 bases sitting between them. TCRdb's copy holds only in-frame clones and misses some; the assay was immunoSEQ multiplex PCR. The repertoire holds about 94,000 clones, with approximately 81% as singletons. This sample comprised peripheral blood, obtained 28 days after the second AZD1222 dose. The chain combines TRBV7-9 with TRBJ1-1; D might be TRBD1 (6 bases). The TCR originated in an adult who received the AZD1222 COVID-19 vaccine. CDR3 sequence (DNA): TGTGCCAGTGGATGGGGGCTTAACACTGAAGCTTTCTTT. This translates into CASGWGLNTEAFF.